A single sample gave rise to the 18 T cell receptor beta chains below, sequenced in a study of blood T cell repertoires in COVID-19. TCRdb keeps only in-frame clones here, not all; method: immunoSEQ multiplex PCR. The table has some 110,000 clones, roughly 90% seen once. The specimen was peripheral blood. These receptors were obtained from a human donor in a cohort sampled during active COVID-19.

The rearrangement uses TRBV7-2 and TRBJ2-2; 7 bases are a match to TRBD2. The germline V gene has CDR1 SGHTA and CDR2 FQGNSA. This CDR3 region has 15 residues. The J segment lost 0 bases and the V segment lost 6 bases, leaving 4 bases of the junction unmatched. CDR3 sequence reads: CASRLAFTNTGELFF. In DNA, the CDR3 is TGTGCCAGCAGACTAGCGTTTACGAACACCGGGGAGCTGTTTTTT. The variable domain in full, completed from reference TRBV7-2 and TRBJ2-2, reads GAGVSQSPSNKVTEKGKDVELRCDPISGHTALYWYRQSLGQGLEFLIYFQGNSAPDKSGLPSDRFSAERTGGSVSTLTIQRTQQEDSAVYLCASRLAFTNTGELFFGEGSRLTVL.

The chain carries TRBV7-9 and TRBJ2-7; 7 bases map to TRBD1. CDR3 length: 14 residues. V lost 3 bases, J lost 4 bases, and 6 bases stayed unmatched. The V gene's germline CDR1 is SEHNR and CDR2 FQNEAQ (reference sequence). DNA for the CDR3: TGTGCCAGCAGCTTCAGGACAGGACGTTACGAGCAGTACTTC. As protein: CASSFRTGRYEQYF.

In DNA, the CDR3 is TGTGCCAGCAGATCCACAGGAATTGCGTCGACCCAGTACTTC. This translates into CASRSTGIASTQYF. The chain recombines TRBV7-9 with TRBJ2-5, with a tentative D call TRBD1 (5 bases). V lost 6 bases and J lost 7, with 18 bases in between. CDR3 length equals 14 residues. Per the germline V gene, CDR1 is SEHNR and CDR2 is FQNEAQ (reference sequence).

V gene TRBV5-1 combines with J gene TRBJ2-7; D is undetermined. The CDR3 is 12 amino acids. In germline, CDR1 is SGHRS, CDR2 YFSETQ. Trimming stripped 5 bases from V and 3 bases from J, with 9 bases between. The CDR3 protein is CASSYYDYEQYF. CDR3 sequence (DNA): TGCGCCAGCAGTTACTACGACTACGAGCAGTACTTC.

V is TRBV5-1 and J is TRBJ1-1; 7 bases align to TRBD1. Per the germline V gene, CDR1 is SGHRS and CDR2 is YFSETQ. This CDR3 has 13 amino acids. V lost 0 bases to trimming and J lost 8 bases; unmatched junction nucleotides: 4. The CDR3 sequence is CASSLGTGLEAFF. The CDR3 DNA reads TGCGCCAGCAGCTTGGGGACAGGCTTAGAAGCTTTCTTT.

In DNA form, the CDR3 reads TGTGCCTGGAGTGCTAGCGGAGAGACCCAGTACTTC. Amino acid sequence: CAWSASGETQYF. J is TRBJ2-5 and V is TRBV30; 7 bases match TRBD2. CDR1 and CDR2 (germline): GTSNPN, SVGIG (reference sequence). Unmatched junction bases numbered 0, after V lost 1 base and J lost 4 bases. The CDR3 spans 12 residues.

The V call is TRBV19, the J call TRBJ2-1; possible D gene TRBD2, 7 bases. CDR3 length equals 13 residues. Germline assignment: CDR1 LNHDA and CDR2 SQIVND (reference sequence). Deletions cut 5 bases from V and 6 bases from J, with 11 bases between. CDR3 nucleotide sequence: TGTGCCAGTAGTGGGGGCGGGGGCAATGAGCAGTTCTTC. Protein product: CASSGGGGNEQFF.

In regard to this clone: The sample contains more than one DNA sequence encoding this CDR3. The chain combines TRBV18 with TRBJ1-2, with 9 bases identical to TRBD1. This CDR3 comprises 15 residues. V lost 0 bases, J lost 4 bases, and 3 bases stayed unmatched. Germline lookup yields CDR1 KGHSH and CDR2 LQKENI. This CDR3 is CASSPPGQGLYGYTF. The CDR3, as DNA: TGTGCCAGCTCACCACCGGGACAGGGACTCTATGGCTACACCTTC. Full variable domain (rest looked up from reference TRBV18 and TRBJ1-2): NAGVMQNPRHLVRRRGQEARLRCSPMKGHSHVYWYRQLPEEGLKFMVYLQKENIIDESGMPKERFSAEFPKEGPSILRIQQVVRGDSAAYFCASSPPGQGLYGYTFGSGTRLTVV.

The rearrangement links TRBV2 to TRBJ2-7; weak D call: TRBD2 (6 bases). Trimming stripped 6 bases from V and 3 bases from J, with 18 bases between. CDR3 length equals 15 residues. The germline gives CDR1 SNHLY, CDR2 FYNNEI. The CDR3: CASREGRAALYEQYF. DNA for the CDR3: TGTGCCAGCAGGGAGGGCCGGGCTGCCCTCTACGAGCAGTACTTC.

The chain carries TRBV7-9 and TRBJ1-6, with D maybe TRBD1 (5 bases). Germline V gene data show CDR1 as SEHNR and CDR2 as FQNEAQ (reference sequence). The CDR3 is made up of 16 amino acids. The V end was cut by 0 bases, the J end by 7 bases, with 13 bases between. Here the CDR3 reads CASSLAGQGRNSPLHF. The CDR3 DNA is TGTGCCAGCAGCTTAGCAGGCCAGGGTCGAAATTCACCCCTCCACTTT.

The chain couples TRBV6-6 to TRBJ2-1; D may be TRBD2 (6 bases). V lost 5 bases and J 0 bases, leaving 14 bases between the germline ends. Germline V gene sequence: CDR1 MNHNY, CDR2 SVGAGI (reference sequence). CDR3 length: 16 amino acids. Here the CDR3 reads CASSPPDYSSYNEQFF. In nucleotides, the CDR3 is TGTGCCAGCAGTCCCCCGGACTACAGCTCCTACAATGAGCAGTTCTTC.

V gene TRBV28 combines with J gene TRBJ2-1; 8 nucleotides agree with TRBD2. Losses at the gene ends were 7 bases for V and 8 bases for J; bases not matched to a gene: 13. The length of the CDR3 is 15 residues. From germline, CDR1 is MDHEN and CDR2 SYDVKM. The chain's CDR3 is CASTSGSSGSHEQFF. The CDR3 DNA follows: TGTGCCAGCACGTCGGGGTCTAGCGGGTCTCATGAGCAGTTCTTC.

V and J are TRBV14 and TRBJ2-7, with 8 bases identical to TRBD2. Germline assignment: CDR1 SGHDN and CDR2 FVKESK. Germline trimming cut 5 bases from V and 7 bases from J; bases unmatched to any gene: 13. This CDR3 contains 15 residues. CDR3 nucleotide sequence: TGTGCCAGCAGCTCCATTACAGCGGGAGTCTGGGAGCAGTACTTC. Residues: CASSSITAGVWEQYF.

V and J are TRBV7-8 and TRBJ1-5; the match to TRBD1 covers 7 bases. The CDR3 is 13 residues long. V lost 10 bases, J lost 6 bases, and 9 bases stayed unmatched. Germline CDR1 reads SGHVS; CDR2 reads FQNEAQ. The CDR3 region is CATNPTGVQPQHF. DNA of the CDR3: TGTGCCACCAATCCAACAGGGGTTCAGCCCCAGCATTTT.

This chain uses TRBV5-4 with TRBJ1-1; possible D gene TRBD1, 6 bases. CDR3 size: 17 residues. The germline V gene has CDR1 SGHNT and CDR2 YYREEE (reference sequence). With 2 bases removed from V and 6 bases from J, the gap between germline ends came to 23 bases. DNA for the CDR3: TGTGCCAGCAGCTTTAAAACCCTACAGGGCGCCCCCCCTGAAGCTTTCTTT. This sequence encodes CASSFKTLQGAPPEAFF.

V usage is TRBV30 and J usage is TRBJ1-1; 8 nucleotides match TRBD1. J gave up 5 bases and V 1 base, and 9 bases lay outside the gene matches. Germline CDR1 and CDR2: GTSNPN and SVGIG (reference sequence). This CDR3 is built from 15 residues. CDR3 in amino acids: CAWSALDRGGTEAFF. In DNA, the CDR3 is TGTGCCTGGAGTGCCCTCGACAGGGGAGGTACTGAAGCTTTCTTT.

This chain joins TRBV27 and TRBJ2-1, with D possibly being TRBD2 (6 bases). CDR3 size: 14 residues. V lost 4 bases and J 6 bases, leaving 13 bases between the germline ends. From germline, CDR1 is MNHEY and CDR2 SMNVEV (reference sequence). The CDR3 DNA is TGTGCCAGCAGTTCTCGCGGGGCTTCCAATGAGCAGTTCTTC. Protein: CASSSRGASNEQFF.

The chain employs TRBV13 and TRBJ2-4; TRBD2 is a possible D gene (5 bases). In germline, CDR1 is PRHDT, CDR2 FYEKMQ (reference sequence). The CDR3 consists of 19 residues. Trimming took 7 bases from V and 5 from J, leaving 30 bases between them. This chain's CDR3 is CASTLSYVGGSPSENIQYF. In nucleotides, the CDR3 is TGTGCCAGCACCCTCTCTTATGTAGGAGGCAGTCCGTCAGAAAACATTCAGTACTTC.